These 27 T cell receptor beta chains were all obtained from the same sample, sequenced in a study of T cell changes during pregnancy in multiple sclerosis (dated by TCRdb to the late 2010s). The library was prepared using the immunoSEQ multiplex PCR assay. TCRdb retrieved this table from immuneACCESS and kept in-frame rearrangements only. Not all clones are present; in checked studies, unresolved V genes account for under half, and no reason is known for the remainder. The sample data list 50,000 or so clones, and almost 95% of these were observed just once. The ten most abundant clones make up about 0.75% of the sample. The sample consisted of CD4+ T cells from peripheral blood mononuclear cells, taken in the third trimester of pregnancy. These receptors originate from a female donor with multiple sclerosis, enrolled in a pregnancy study.

CDR3 nucleotide sequence: TGTGCCAGCAGCCAAATCACGAGCAATAACTATGGCTACACCTTC. Protein: CASSQITSNNYGYTF. The chain uses TRBV14 and TRBJ1-2; D gene ambiguous. The V and J ends lost 2 bases and 1 base respectively, with 11 bases between them. Looked up from germline, CDR1 is SGHDN and CDR2 is FVKESK. This CDR3 region has 15 residues.

This clone was seen only once. The chain links TRBV21-1 to TRBJ1-5; TRBD1, the table's D call, was not compared with the DNA. TRBV21-1 is shown as a pseudogene. This CDR3 has 15 residues. CDR3 DNA: TGTGCCAGCAGCAGTCCGGGACAGGACAATCAGCCCCAGCATTTT. As protein: CASSSPGQDNQPQHF.

This sequence joins TRBV18 and TRBJ2-5; TRBD2 matches at 8 bases. Germline values: CDR1 KGHSH, CDR2 LQKENI. V was pared by 2 bases and J by 5 bases, with 16 bases of the junction left unmatched. The CDR3 length is 18 residues. The CDR3 region is CASSPGLIGGGSLETQYF. CDR3 DNA sequence: TGTGCCAGCTCACCAGGCTTAATCGGCGGGGGGAGCCTCGAGACCCAGTACTTC. The complete variable domain, with remaining parts taken from reference TRBV18 and TRBJ2-5, reads NAGVMQNPRHLVRRRGQEARLRCSPMKGHSHVYWYRQLPEEGLKFMVYLQKENIIDESGMPKERFSAEFPKEGPSILRIQQVVRGDSAAYFCASSPGLIGGGSLETQYFGPGTRLLVL.

CDR3 sequence (DNA): TGTGCCAGCAGCAAAAGGACAGGGGCCTATGGCTACACCTTC. This encodes CASSKRTGAYGYTF. The chain recombines TRBV21-1 with TRBJ1-2; the table's D call of TRBD1 was not tested on the DNA. TRBV21-1 is a pseudogene locus. CDR3 length: 14 amino acids.

This chain joins TRBV18 and TRBJ2-3, with 10 nucleotides matching TRBD2. V trimming: 6 bases; J trimming: 2 bases; junction bases outside the gene matches: 5. CDR1 is KGHSH and CDR2 is LQKENI in the germline V gene. This CDR3 is 15 amino acids long. This CDR3 reads CASSLLAGSTDTQYF. The CDR3 DNA reads as TGTGCCAGCTCCTTACTAGCGGGGTCCACAGATACGCAGTATTTT.

CDR3 DNA: TGTGCCAGCAGGCCCTCAGGGGCGAGAGAAGAGCAGTACTTC. Amino acid sequence: CASRPSGAREEQYF. V is TRBV6-1 and J is TRBJ2-7, with D tentatively TRBD1 (6 bases). The V and J ends lost 6 bases and 7 bases respectively, with 19 bases between them. The V gene's germline CDR1 is MNHNS and CDR2 SASEGT. The CDR3 is 14 residues long.

This chain uses TRBV30 with TRBJ1-2; 8 bases line up with TRBD1. Trimming cost V 3 bases and J 4 bases; bases outside gene matches: 16. This CDR3 contains 17 residues. CDR1 is GTSNPN and CDR2 is SVGIG in the germline V gene (reference sequence). Written as DNA, the CDR3 is TGTGCCTGGAGAAAATCGGGACAGGCCAATATCCCCTATGGCTACACCTTC. As protein: CAWRKSGQANIPYGYTF.

V usage is TRBV6-5 and J usage is TRBJ1-2; D is possibly TRBD1 (5 bases). The CDR3 consists of 12 residues. Trimming removed 5 bases from V and 4 bases from J, with 8 bases in between. Germline CDR1 and CDR2: MNHEY and SVGAGI. CDR3 nucleotide sequence: TGTGCCAGCAGTAGACAGAGCTATGGCTACACCTTC. This gives the protein CASSRQSYGYTF.

V gene TRBV11-2 combines with J gene TRBJ2-3; weak D call: TRBD2 (6 bases). CDR1 is SGHAT and CDR2 is FQNNGV in the germline V gene. The CDR3 totals 16 residues. Trimming took 1 base from V and 3 from J, leaving 14 bases between them. The CDR3 sequence is CASSLGLGSGTDTQYF. The CDR3 coding sequence is TGTGCCAGCAGCTTAGGATTGGGGAGCGGGACAGATACGCAGTATTTT.

This chain joins TRBV7-3 and TRBJ2-3; a possible D gene is TRBD2 (5 bases). Germline CDR1 reads SGHTA; CDR2 reads FQGTGA. Trimming shortened V by 3 bases and J by 1 base, and 20 bases separated the two germline ends. The CDR3 is 18 residues long. The CDR3 region has the DNA TGTGCCAGCAGCTTGCTCCCCAGCTCCTTCGGGGGCACAGATACGCAGTATTTT. Translated, it gives CASSLLPSSFGGTDTQYF.

This chain uses TRBV2 with TRBJ2-2; TRBD2 might be the D (6 bases). Germline V gene sequence: CDR1 SNHLY, CDR2 FYNNEI. This CDR3 is 14 amino acids long. Trimming pared 4 bases from V and 1 base from J, leaving 7 bases between. In DNA form, the CDR3 reads TGTGCCAGCAGTGGGGACTTGAACACCGGGGAGCTGTTTTTT. It codes for CASSGDLNTGELFF.

This chain joins TRBV5-5 and TRBJ1-1, with D possibly being TRBD1 (5 bases). The CDR3 extends over 16 amino acids. CDR1 and CDR2 (germline): SGHKS, YYEKEE (reference sequence). The ends were cut back, 4 bases at V and 7 bases at J, with 23 bases in the middle. The CDR3 region has the DNA TGTGCCAGCAGCGCCCGGGGGAGGACTGACTTGTTTGAAGCTTTCTTT. This gives the protein CASSARGRTDLFEAFF.

The J gene is TRBJ1-3, the V gene TRBV18; D remains unclear. Trimming left V 3 bases short and J 1 base short, with 13 bases between. The CDR3 length is 16 residues. Germline V CDR1 and CDR2: KGHSH, LQKENI. The CDR3 spells CASSPVRESSGNTIYF. The CDR3 nucleotides are TGTGCCAGCTCACCTGTGCGGGAATCGTCTGGAAACACCATATATTTT. The full variable domain, its missing parts supplied by reference TRBV18 and TRBJ1-3, is NAGVMQNPRHLVRRRGQEARLRCSPMKGHSHVYWYRQLPEEGLKFMVYLQKENIIDESGMPKERFSAEFPKEGPSILRIQQVVRGDSAAYFCASSPVRESSGNTIYFGEGSWLTVV.

This rearrangement joins TRBV18 to TRBJ2-7, with D maybe TRBD1 (6 bases). CDR3 size: 15 residues. Trimming stripped 0 bases from V and 2 bases from J, with 11 bases between. CDR1 is KGHSH and CDR2 is LQKENI in the germline V gene. The CDR3 DNA is TGTGCCAGCTCACCACCCTCTTCAGGGGCCTACGAGCAGTACTTC. Translation gives CASSPPSSGAYEQYF.

This chain connects TRBV5-6 to TRBJ2-3, with D perhaps matching TRBD2 (6 bases). Trimming pared 4 bases from V and 10 bases from J, leaving 16 bases between. Germline CDR1 and CDR2: SGHDT and YYEEEE. The CDR3 totals 13 residues. The CDR3 loop reads CASSPSGLRAQYF. The CDR3 DNA sequence: TGTGCCAGCAGCCCGTCGGGACTTCGGGCGCAGTATTTT.

The chain is built from TRBV11-2 and TRBJ2-7, with TRBD1 matching over 7 bases. Germline trimming cut 7 bases from V and 2 bases from J; bases unmatched to any gene: 5. The germline V gene encodes CDR1 SGHAT and CDR2 FQNNGV. This CDR3 comprises 13 residues. The CDR3 reads CASTQGVPYEQYF. CDR3 DNA: TGTGCCAGCACCCAGGGGGTCCCCTACGAGCAGTACTTC.

V gene TRBV27 combines with J gene TRBJ1-3, with D uncertain. CDR3 size: 12 residues. Deletions cut 6 bases from V and 0 bases from J, with 3 bases between. Germline CDR1 MNHEY, CDR2 SMNVEV (reference sequence). CDR3 region: CASRSSGNTIYF. The CDR3 DNA reads TGTGCCAGCAGGAGCTCTGGAAACACCATATATTTT.

CDR3 residues: CASSGTLNTEAFF. The CDR3 nucleotides are TGTGCCAGCAGCGGGACATTGAACACTGAAGCTTTCTTT. The chain joins TRBV9 to TRBJ1-1, with D perhaps matching TRBD1 (5 bases). CDR1 and CDR2 (germline): SGDLS, YYNGEE. V lost 3 bases, J lost 0 bases, and 6 bases lay in between. The CDR3 runs to 13 residues.

The V and J genes are TRBV25-1 and TRBJ1-2; maybe TRBD1 (6 bases). Trimming left V 5 bases short and J 4 bases short, with 14 bases between. CDR1 is MGHDK, CDR2 SYGVNS, per germline. The CDR3 is 14 residues long. The CDR3 is CASSSPGQIYGYTF. The DNA for the CDR3 is TGTGCCAGCAGTTCTCCCGGACAGATCTATGGCTACACCTTC.

The V call is TRBV5-6, the J call TRBJ2-7; D possibly corresponds to TRBD2 (6 bases). Germline V gene lookup returns CDR1 SGHDT and CDR2 YYEEEE. The V gene lost 0 bases and the J gene lost 6 bases, with 16 bases spanning the gap. CDR3 length equals 15 residues. This CDR3 is CASSLVGLMSPEQYF. The DNA of the CDR3 is TGTGCCAGCAGCTTGGTGGGACTTATGAGTCCCGAGCAGTACTTC.

CDR3: CASSLGIRRDTEAFF. CDR3 sequence (DNA): TGTGCCAGCAGCTTGGGAATACGGAGGGACACTGAAGCTTTCTTT. V gene TRBV5-8 combines with J gene TRBJ1-1; D remains unclear. The CDR3 extends over 15 amino acids. Deletions cut 0 bases from V and 3 bases from J, with 12 bases between. Germline V gene sequence: CDR1 SGHTS, CDR2 YDEGEE.

Comment on this clone: The junction differs from germline at one of its ends, possibly a read error. V and J are TRBV7-7 and TRBJ2-1; D might be TRBD2 (5 bases). The CDR3 sequence is 14 residues long. CDR1 SSHAT and CDR2 FNYEAQ come from the germline V gene (reference sequence). CDR3 sequence (DNA): TGTGCTAGCAGCTCAGGCAACGGGGACAATGAGCAGTTCTTC. Encoded protein: CASSSGNGDNEQFF.

A remark on this clone: Distinct nucleotide sequences in the sample also encode this CDR3. CDR3 coding DNA: TGTGCCAGCAGCTTAGTCACAGGAAGCAATCAGCCCCAGCATTTT. Translation: CASSLVTGSNQPQHF. V and J are TRBV7-2 and TRBJ1-5, with D tentatively TRBD1 (5 bases). This CDR3 has 15 residues. V was trimmed by 1 base and J by 1 base, leaving 8 bases between them. The germline gives CDR1 SGHTA, CDR2 FQGNSA.

The rearrangement links TRBV9 to TRBJ2-3; 11 nucleotides match TRBD2. The J segment lost 2 bases and the V segment lost 4 bases, leaving 3 bases of the junction unmatched. The CDR3 covers 15 residues. CDR1 is SGDLS and CDR2 is YYNGEE in the germline V gene. CDR3 DNA sequence: TGTGCCAGCAGCCTGACTAGCGGGATCACAGATACGCAGTATTTT. It yields the protein CASSLTSGITDTQYF.

This clone is a singleton in its sample. The chain is built from TRBV5-8 and TRBJ1-2; 9 nucleotides line up with TRBD1. J lost 5 bases, V lost 3 bases, and 2 bases had no gene match. Per germline, CDR1 SGHTS and CDR2 YDEGEE. The CDR3 has 13 residues. The CDR3 protein is CASSWGQGYGYTF. In DNA form, the CDR3 reads TGTGCCAGCAGCTGGGGACAGGGTTATGGCTACACCTTC.

This clone showed up just once. The chain carries TRBV6-6 and TRBJ2-5; D is perhaps TRBD2 (6 bases). The CDR3 is 13 residues long. Looked up from germline, CDR1 is MNHNY and CDR2 is SVGAGI (reference sequence). Between the trimmed V and J ends, which lost 8 bases and 0 bases, there was a span of 10 bases. CDR3 in amino acids: CASAGPYQETQYF. CDR3 nucleotides: TGTGCCAGCGCGGGACCGTACCAAGAGACCCAGTACTTC.

This clone has only one observation. V usage is TRBV6-5 and J usage is TRBJ1-2; a weak D match, TRBD1 (6 bases). The germline gives CDR1 MNHEY, CDR2 SVGAGI. With 7 bases removed from V and 4 bases from J, the gap between germline ends came to 16 bases. The CDR3 has 14 residues. The CDR3 DNA reads TGTGCCAGCACCCCCAGGGGTGGTGGCTATGGCTACACCTTC. It encodes CASTPRGGGYGYTF.